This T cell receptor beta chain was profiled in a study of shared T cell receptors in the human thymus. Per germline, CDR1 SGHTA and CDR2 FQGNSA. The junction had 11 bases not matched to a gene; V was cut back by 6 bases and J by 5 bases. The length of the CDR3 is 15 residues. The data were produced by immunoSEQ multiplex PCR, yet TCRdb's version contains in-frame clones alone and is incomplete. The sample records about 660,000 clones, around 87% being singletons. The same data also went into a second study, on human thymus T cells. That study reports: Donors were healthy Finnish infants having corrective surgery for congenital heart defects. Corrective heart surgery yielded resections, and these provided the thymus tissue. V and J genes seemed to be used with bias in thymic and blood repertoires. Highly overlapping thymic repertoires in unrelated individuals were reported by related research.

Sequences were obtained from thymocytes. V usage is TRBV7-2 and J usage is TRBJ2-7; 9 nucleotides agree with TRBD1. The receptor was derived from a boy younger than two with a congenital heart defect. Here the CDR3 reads CASSCLNGDRDEQYF. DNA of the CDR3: TGTGCCAGCAGTTGTCTAAATGGGGACAGGGACGAGCAGTACTTC.